This entry lists 32 T cell receptor beta chains sequenced from one sample in a study of shared clonotypes between healthy human individuals. Clones were read by immunoSEQ multiplex PCR, and TCRdb kept only the in-frame ones, dropping some. The data hold hundreds of thousands of clones, with around 72% observed a single time. The sample consisted of memory CD4+ T cells sorted from blood. Indicated subset: CD45RA-negative fraction. The receptors shown here come from a woman in her thirties in good health.

This chain connects TRBV5-1 to TRBJ2-1; 10 positions agree with TRBD2. CDR1 and CDR2 from the germline V gene are SGHRS and YFSETQ. The CDR3 sequence is 17 residues long. V lost 4 bases to trimming and J lost 5 bases; unmatched junction nucleotides: 12. The chain's CDR3 is CASSPSLAGEPNNEQFF. CDR3 DNA: TGCGCCAGCAGCCCTAGTCTAGCGGGGGAACCTAACAATGAGCAGTTCTTC.

This chain joins TRBV11-3 and TRBJ2-3, with D tentatively TRBD2 (5 bases). The germline gives CDR1 SGHNT, CDR2 YENEEA. Trimming removed 0 bases from V and 3 bases from J, with 10 bases in between. CDR3 size: 15 residues. The CDR3 nucleotides are TGTGCCAGCAGCTTAGATCTGGGAGCGACAGATACGCAGTATTTT. Protein: CASSLDLGATDTQYF.

The rearrangement joins TRBV7-8 to TRBJ2-7; tentative D call: TRBD2 (6 bases). Germline V gene lookup returns CDR1 SGHVS and CDR2 FQNEAQ. V was clipped by 5 bases and J by 1 base, with 18 bases between them. CDR3 size: 16 residues. Here the CDR3 DNA reads TGTGCCAGCAGCCTACCCGGGCGACGGGGGTCCTACGAGCAGTACTTC. The encoded protein is CASSLPGRRGSYEQYF.

This clone was detected ten times or more. V is TRBV27 and J is TRBJ1-5, with no clear D. CDR3 length: 15 amino acids. The germline V and J ends were trimmed by 3 bases and 2 bases, with 11 bases remaining between them. Per the germline V gene, CDR1 is MNHEY and CDR2 is SMNVEV (reference sequence). CDR3 bases: TGTGCCAGCAGTTTGGACTGGAGGCGCAATCAGCCCCAGCATTTT. It codes for CASSLDWRRNQPQHF.

The chain couples TRBV7-2 to TRBJ2-1, with D possibly matching TRBD2 (7 bases). Trimming cost V 3 bases and J 13 bases, with 19 bases left between them. CDR3 length equals 14 residues. Germline lookup yields CDR1 SGHTA and CDR2 FQGNSA. CDR3 DNA: TGTGCCAGCAGCTTGGGACTACGGGGGGCCGGCCAGTTCTTC. This codes for CASSLGLRGAGQFF.

The chain recombines TRBV5-6 with TRBJ2-2; D is undetermined. The germline CDR1 and CDR2 sequences are SGHDT and YYEEEE. The CDR3 runs 16 residues. Trimming took 0 bases from V and 2 from J, leaving 11 bases between them. The CDR3 sequence: CASSLGWFQNTGELFF. The CDR3 coding sequence is TGTGCCAGCAGCTTGGGATGGTTCCAAAACACCGGGGAGCTGTTTTTT. Full variable domain (rest looked up from reference TRBV5-6 and TRBJ2-2): DAGVTQSPTHLIKTRGQQVTLRCSPKSGHDTVSWYQQALGQGPQFIFQYYEEEERQRGNFPDRFSGHQFPNYSSELNVNALLLGDSALYLCASSLGWFQNTGELFFGEGSRLTVL.

The chain is built from TRBV7-2 and TRBJ1-2, with D tentatively TRBD1 (5 bases). This CDR3 is built from 16 residues. The germline V and J ends were trimmed by 2 bases and 2 bases, with 15 bases remaining between them. CDR1 and CDR2 from the germline V gene are SGHTA and FQGNSA. CDR3 sequence: CASSLYGRGGNYGYTF. The CDR3 bases are TGTGCCAGCAGCTTATACGGTCGGGGGGGGAACTATGGCTACACCTTC.

CDR3 DNA: TGTGCCAGTAGTATAGTGCGGCCCCCTGGGGCCAACGTCCTGACTTTC. Amino acid sequence: CASSIVRPPGANVLTF. The chain links TRBV19 to TRBJ2-6, with D unclear. Germline lookup yields CDR1 LNHDA and CDR2 SQIVND (reference sequence). Trimming took 1 base from V and 2 from J, leaving 9 bases between them. The length of the CDR3 is 16 residues. The variable domain in full, with the rest retrieved from reference TRBV19 and TRBJ2-6, is DGGITQSPKYLFRKEGQNVTLSCEQNLNHDAMYWYRQDPGQGLRLIYYSQIVNDFQKGDIAEGYSVSREKKESFPLTVTSAQKNPTAFYLCASSIVRPPGANVLTFGAGSRLTVL.

The rearrangement links TRBV5-1 to TRBJ1-1, with D perhaps TRBD1 (6 bases). V was clipped by 7 bases and J by 5 bases, with 18 bases between them. The CDR3 loop spans 14 amino acids. Germline V gives CDR1 SGHRS, CDR2 YFSETQ. Here the CDR3 DNA reads TGCGCCAGCGGGCTGGGGGCCTCGGTAACTGAAGCTTTCTTT. Translation gives CASGLGASVTEAFF.

This clone was seen repeatedly, ten times or more. The chain combines TRBV6-1 with TRBJ2-7; TRBD2 might be the D (5 bases). V was trimmed by 6 bases and J by 0 bases, leaving 12 bases between them. CDR1 and CDR2 from the germline V gene are MNHNS and SASEGT. The CDR3 consists of 14 residues. CDR3 amino acids: CASSARTDSYEQYF. CDR3 coding DNA: TGTGCCAGCAGCGCCAGGACTGACTCCTACGAGCAGTACTTC.

This chain uses TRBV18 with TRBJ2-5; 7 bases fit TRBD1. The CDR3 sequence is 12 residues long. The ends lost 4 bases at V and 10 bases at J; junction bases unmatched: 6. CDR1 and CDR2 (germline): KGHSH, LQKENI. The CDR3 region is CASSLDRVDQYF. DNA of the CDR3: TGTGCCAGCTCACTCGACAGGGTGGACCAGTACTTC.

The rearrangement links TRBV20-1 to TRBJ1-5; D might be TRBD1 (6 bases). Trimming took 6 bases from V and 7 from J, leaving 10 bases between them. CDR1 is DFQATT and CDR2 is SNEGSKA in the germline V gene (reference sequence). CDR3 length: 11 amino acids. CDR3 in amino acids: CSASGVQPQHF. As DNA, the CDR3 is TGCAGTGCCTCAGGGGTCCAGCCCCAGCATTTT.

This rearrangement joins TRBV27 to TRBJ1-1; D might be TRBD1 (5 bases). Germline V gene lookup returns CDR1 MNHEY and CDR2 SMNVEV (reference sequence). The CDR3 spans 14 residues. The germline V and J ends were trimmed by 6 bases and 3 bases, with 14 bases remaining between them. CDR3 residues: CASSPGGVDTEAFF. The DNA of the CDR3 is TGTGCCAGCAGCCCGGGGGGTGTGGACACTGAAGCTTTCTTT.

A single count supports this clone. The chain joins TRBV10-1 to TRBJ2-3, with D perhaps matching TRBD2 (5 bases). The CDR3 has 16 amino acids. Germline V lookup: CDR1 WNHNN, CDR2 SYGVQD (reference sequence). Trimming cost V 3 bases and J 3 bases, with 16 bases left between them. Here the CDR3 reads CASSDLASEGTDTQYF. In DNA form, the CDR3 reads TGCGCCAGCAGTGACCTAGCCAGTGAAGGGACAGATACGCAGTATTTT.

This clone appeared a single time. The rearrangement uses TRBV6-1 and TRBJ1-5; no clear D. The CDR3 runs to 15 residues. Trimming stripped 8 bases from V and 4 bases from J, with 18 bases between. Per the germline V gene, CDR1 is MNHNS and CDR2 is SASEGT. The chain's CDR3 is CASSSTPGQNQPQHF. DNA for the CDR3: TGTGCCAGCTCCTCCACCCCGGGCCAAAATCAGCCCCAGCATTTT.

This chain links TRBV19 with TRBJ2-1; 9 bases are shared with TRBD2. The CDR3 contains 17 residues. Losses at the gene ends were 6 bases for V and 3 bases for J; bases not matched to a gene: 12. Germline V lookup: CDR1 LNHDA, CDR2 SQIVND (reference sequence). CDR3 in amino acids: CASSPGGLAGDYNEQFF. The CDR3 bases are TGTGCCAGTAGCCCCGGGGGCTTAGCGGGGGACTACAATGAGCAGTTCTTC. Full variable domain (missing parts from reference TRBV19 and TRBJ2-1): DGGITQSPKYLFRKEGQNVTLSCEQNLNHDAMYWYRQDPGQGLRLIYYSQIVNDFQKGDIAEGYSVSREKKESFPLTVTSAQKNPTAFYLCASSPGGLAGDYNEQFFGPGTRLTVL.

V usage is TRBV18 and J usage is TRBJ2-1; D call uncertain. The CDR3 consists of 13 residues. The ends were cut back, 2 bases at V and 5 bases at J, with 7 bases in the middle. In germline, CDR1 is KGHSH, CDR2 LQKENI. The CDR3 region is CASSPVADNEQFF. The CDR3 region has the DNA TGTGCCAGCTCACCAGTAGCCGACAATGAGCAGTTCTTC.

The V call is TRBV5-1, the J call TRBJ2-2, with 11 bases identical to TRBD2. V lost 6 bases, J lost 0 bases, and 1 base stayed unmatched. The CDR3 covers 15 residues. Germline assignment: CDR1 SGHRS and CDR2 YFSETQ. The CDR3 DNA follows: TGCGCCAGCAAGACTAGCGGGGCGAACACCGGGGAGCTGTTTTTT. This translates into CASKTSGANTGELFF.

This clone was found a few times. Within the sample, other DNA sequences also encode this same CDR3. The chain is built from TRBV27 and TRBJ1-4; no reliable D call. The CDR3 totals 15 residues. Germline V CDR1 and CDR2: MNHEY, SMNVEV (reference sequence). The germline V and J ends were trimmed by 4 bases and 0 bases, with 9 bases remaining between them. CDR3 DNA: TGTGCCAGCAGTTCGGGCGGGGCAACTAATGAAAAACTGTTTTTT. Its protein is CASSSGGATNEKLFF. The full variable domain, in which reference TRBV27 and TRBJ1-4 provide the parts outside the CDR3, is EAQVTQNPRYLITVTGKKLTVTCSQNMNHEYMSWYRQDPGLGLRQIYYSMNVEVTDKGDVPEGYKVSRKEKRNFPLILESPSPNQTSLYFCASSSGGATNEKLFFGSGTQLSVL.

This clone has more than one count but fewer than ten. This sequence joins TRBV11-2 and TRBJ1-1; 9 positions agree with TRBD1. The CDR3 has 15 amino acids. From germline, CDR1 is SGHAT and CDR2 FQNNGV. Trimming removed 3 bases from V and 2 bases from J; junction bases left unmatched: 4. The CDR3 spells CASSFNTGGNTEAFF. The CDR3 coding sequence is TGTGCCAGCAGCTTCAATACAGGGGGCAACACTGAAGCTTTCTTT.

The chain uses TRBV2 and TRBJ1-5; D gene ambiguous. The V gene lost 5 bases and the J gene lost 9 bases, with 20 bases spanning the gap. Germline CDR1 SNHLY, CDR2 FYNNEI. The CDR3 has 15 amino acids. The CDR3, as DNA: TGTGCCAGCAGTAGAGCCTGGGCGTCTAATGGGCCCCAGCATTTT. Its translation: CASSRAWASNGPQHF.

Only one count was recorded for this clone. The V gene is TRBV6-5, the J gene TRBJ1-4, with D uncertain. V lost 7 bases, J lost 9 bases, and 12 bases lay in between. The CDR3 is 12 residues long. CDR1 and CDR2 from the germline V gene are MNHEY and SVGAGI. The CDR3 bases are TGTGCCAGCACCTCCTCCAGTCAAAAACTGTTTTTT. Translation: CASTSSSQKLFF.

This rearrangement joins TRBV10-3 to TRBJ2-4; 8 bases align to TRBD1. The V segment lost 1 base and the J segment 8 bases; nucleotides outside the gene matches: 1. CDR1 and CDR2 (germline): ENHRY, SYGVKD. This CDR3 has 13 amino acids. CDR3 sequence reads: CAISELQGDIQYF. CDR3 bases: TGTGCCATCAGTGAGTTACAGGGGGACATTCAGTACTTC.

In regard to this clone: The sample holds other DNA sequences that translate to the same CDR3. This rearrangement joins TRBV20-1 to TRBJ2-7, with TRBD1 identical over 7 bases. The CDR3 consists of 11 residues. With 6 bases clipped from V and 3 bases from J, the junction kept 2 bases outside the gene matches. Germline loops: CDR1 DFQATT, CDR2 SNEGSKA (reference sequence). CDR3 loop: CSARDSYEQYF. The CDR3 DNA reads as TGCAGTGCCCGGGACAGCTACGAGCAGTACTTC.

The chain carries TRBV5-4 and TRBJ2-6; a weak D match, TRBD2 (6 bases). CDR1 is SGHNT, CDR2 YYREEE, per germline (reference sequence). The CDR3 is 13 residues long. Trimming shortened V by 2 bases and J by 10 bases, and 10 bases separated the two germline ends. CDR3 amino acids: CASSFMEGNVLTF. The CDR3 region has the DNA TGTGCCAGCAGCTTTATGGAGGGGAACGTCCTGACTTTC.

This clone was recorded once. The chain links TRBV9 to TRBJ2-1; no firm D call. Per germline, CDR1 SGDLS and CDR2 YYNGEE. The CDR3 spans 14 residues. The V gene lost 0 bases and the J gene lost 3 bases, with 7 bases spanning the gap. CDR3 amino acids: CASSVDLVYNEQFF. DNA for the CDR3: TGTGCCAGCAGCGTAGACCTAGTCTACAATGAGCAGTTCTTC.

This chain links TRBV4-2 with TRBJ2-3; 7 bases fit TRBD1. CDR3 length equals 15 residues. Looked up from germline, CDR1 is LGHNA and CDR2 is YNFKEQ. Trimming cost V 1 base and J 2 bases; bases outside gene matches: 3. The CDR3 DNA reads as TGTGCCAGCAGCCAAGGGGGACAGATCACAGATACGCAGTATTTT. This sequence encodes CASSQGGQITDTQYF.

The chain joins TRBV5-1 to TRBJ2-2; TRBD1 might be the D (5 bases). Germline V gives CDR1 SGHRS, CDR2 YFSETQ. The CDR3 consists of 16 residues. V lost 3 bases, J lost 4 bases, and 16 bases lay in between. The CDR3 DNA is TGCGCCAGCAGCTACCGACAGACCCCAGGCACCGGGGAGCTGTTTTTT. This sequence encodes CASSYRQTPGTGELFF.

This clone was counted many times. The chain recombines TRBV6-5 with TRBJ1-5; 9 bases match TRBD1. This CDR3 region has 14 residues. Trimming took 6 bases from V and 6 from J; bases not matched to a gene: 6. Germline V gene lookup returns CDR1 MNHEY and CDR2 SVGAGI. The CDR3 reads CASRRTGDFQPQHF. The CDR3 nucleotides read TGTGCCAGCAGAAGGACAGGGGATTTTCAGCCCCAGCATTTT.

This rearrangement joins TRBV7-9 to TRBJ2-3; 8 nucleotides match TRBD2. CDR3 length: 13 amino acids. The V and J ends lost 10 bases and 6 bases, in that order; junction bases with no gene match: 9. Germline lookup yields CDR1 SEHNR and CDR2 FQNEAQ (reference sequence). CDR3 nucleotides: TGTGCCAACGGAAAGCGGGAGTCCGATACGCAGTATTTT. Translation gives CANGKRESDTQYF.

The V gene is TRBV4-2, the J gene TRBJ2-7, with TRBD2 matching 9 bases. With V trimmed by 2 bases and J by 4 bases, 6 bases remained unmatched. The length of the CDR3 is 15 residues. The V gene's germline CDR1 is LGHNA and CDR2 YNFKEQ. CDR3 nucleotides: TGTGCCAGCAGCCAATCCGGGACTAGCTTTTACGAGCAGTACTTC. Translated: CASSQSGTSFYEQYF.

The V and J genes are TRBV2 and TRBJ2-7; 9 bases map to TRBD1. There are 16 residues in the CDR3. Germline V gives CDR1 SNHLY, CDR2 FYNNEI. With 7 bases clipped from V and 4 bases from J, the junction kept 14 bases outside the gene matches. The CDR3 nucleotides read TGTGCCAGCATCCTAACAAGGGGGACAGGGTCTTACGAGCAGTACTTC. It specifies CASILTRGTGSYEQYF.